A selection of T cell receptor beta chains follows, all from one sample in a study of blood T cell repertoires in COVID-19. The method was immunoSEQ multiplex PCR; TCRdb's version includes in-frame clones alone and lacks a portion of them. The sample has 200,000 to 250,000 clones; around 80% are singletons. Sequenced material: peripheral blood. All receptors come from a human donor in a cohort sampled during active COVID-19. The CDR3 runs from the conserved cysteine through the conserved F or W. The D gene is left open where the match is weak. Clone sizes are given selectively: once, few, many, or a class where the clone is expanded.

>TRBV24-1|TRBD1|few|15|TRBJ2-5
CATSVRTGGLETQYF
TGTGCCACCAGTGTTAGGACAGGGGGATTGGAGACCCAGTACTTC
>TRBV28|-|-|12|TRBJ2-5
CASSLSWTALYF
TGTGCCAGCAGTTTATCGTGGACAGCTTTGTACTTC
>TRBV27|-|-|15|TRBJ2-5
CASSFAQGRGETQYF
TGTGCCAGCAGTTTTGCACAGGGCCGGGGAGAGACCCAGTACTTC
>TRBV29-1|-|-|10|TRBJ2-3
CSTRIDTQYF
TGCAGCACCAGGATAGATACGCAGTATTTT
>TRBV19|-|-|14|TRBJ2-7
CASSGQASSYEQYF
TGTGCCAGTAGTGGGCAGGCCAGCTCCTACGAGCAGTACTTC
>TRBV7-2|-|-|15|TRBJ2-2
CASSLEGVVTGELFF
TGTGCCAGCAGCTTGGAGGGAGTTGTCACCGGGGAGCTGTTTTTT
>TRBV6-5|TRBD2|-|14|TRBJ2-3
CASSPSGIGDTQYF
TGTGCCAGCAGTCCAAGCGGGATCGGGGATACGCAGTATTTT
>TRBV5-1|TRBD2|-|13|TRBJ2-3
CASSPGREGTQYF
TGCGCCAGCAGCCCGGGACGGGAGGGGACGCAGTATTTT
>TRBV2|-|-|16|TRBJ1-1
CASYVPPGSRYTEAFF
TGTGCCAGCTACGTCCCCCCCGGGTCTCGTTACACTGAAGCTTTCTTT
>TRBV19|TRBD1|-|15|TRBJ1-2
CASSGGQGRYDGYTF
TGTGCCAGTAGTGGGGGACAGGGACGGTATGATGGCTACACCTTC
>TRBV4-2|TRBD2|-|17|TRBJ2-1
CASSQVSSGRAYNEQFF
TGTGCCAGCAGCCAAGTCTCTAGCGGGAGAGCCTACAATGAGCAGTTCTTC
>TRBV10-1|-|few|13|TRBJ2-7
CASSESITGEQYF
TGCGCCAGCAGTGAGTCGATCACGGGCGAGCAGTACTTC
>TRBV4-1|TRBD2|-|19|TRBJ2-1
CASSQGLAGTASSYNEQFF
TGCGCCAGCAGCCAAGGACTAGCGGGGACTGCCAGCTCCTACAATGAGCAGTTCTTC
>TRBV10-2|-|-|13|TRBJ2-1
CASRALALDEQFF
TGCGCCAGCAGGGCCCTAGCATTAGATGAGCAGTTCTTC
>TRBV24-1|-|few|15|TRBJ1-5
CATSDEQGLGQPQHF
TGTGCCACCAGTGATGAACAGGGCCTGGGACAGCCCCAGCATTTT
>TRBV27|-|-|13|TRBJ1-5
CASGGSGAGAQHF
TGTGCCTCTGGCGGATCAGGGGCGGGGGCCCAGCATTTT
>TRBV4-2|TRBD2|-|16|TRBJ2-2
CASSQGLAENTGELFF
TGTGCCAGCAGCCAAGGCCTAGCGGAGAACACCGGGGAGCTGTTTTTT
>TRBV6-1|-|-|13|TRBJ1-5
CASSENRDQPQHF
TGTGCCAGCAGTGAAAACAGGGATCAGCCCCAGCATTTT
>TRBV27|TRBD1|once|14|TRBJ1-2
CASSLNRGEGGYTF
TGTGCCAGCAGTTTAAACAGGGGAGAGGGTGGCTACACCTTC
>TRBV28|-|-|13|TRBJ1-1
CASLGHMNTEAFF
TGTGCCAGCTTGGGACATATGAACACTGAAGCTTTCTTT
>TRBV5-4|TRBD2|-|17|TRBJ2-1
CASSFPGLAGEANEQFF
TGTGCCAGCAGCTTTCCGGGACTAGCGGGAGAGGCGAATGAGCAGTTCTTC
>TRBV5-6|TRBD2|few|16|TRBJ2-3
CASSLRTSGRTDTQYF
TGTGCCAGCAGCCTCCGGACTAGCGGAAGAACAGATACGCAGTATTTT
>TRBV11-2|TRBD1|few|16|TRBJ2-6
CASSSWTGPGANVLTF
TGTGCCAGCAGCTCCTGGACAGGGCCTGGGGCCAACGTCCTGACTTTC
>TRBV15|TRBD1|-|16|TRBJ1-3
CATSTDRGLAGNTIYF
TGTGCCACCAGCACCGACAGGGGTCTGGCTGGAAACACCATATATTTT
>TRBV3-1/TRBV3-2|-|-|14|TRBJ2-1
CASSQRSVNNEQFF
TGTGCCAGCAGCCAACGTAGCGTAAACAATGAGCAGTTCTTC
>TRBV2|-|-|15|TRBJ2-2
CASSTTGDNTGELFF
TGTGCCAGCAGTACTACAGGAGATAACACCGGGGAGCTGTTTTTT
>TRBV5-6|-|-|12|TRBJ2-5
CASTGNRETQYF
TGTGCCAGCACAGGAAATCGAGAGACCCAGTACTTC
>TRBV6-6|-|once|16|TRBJ2-7
CASSYDLGVAAYEQYF
TGTGCCAGCAGTTACGATTTAGGGGTTGCGGCCTACGAGCAGTACTTC
>TRBV4-2|TRBD2|-|20|TRBJ2-7
CASSQDSAALTSGFTYEQYF
TGTGCCAGCAGCCAAGATTCAGCAGCCTTAACTAGCGGGTTCACCTACGAGCAGTACTTC
>TRBV3-1/TRBV3-2|-|once|11|TRBJ1-1
CASSFSTEAFF
TGTGCCAGCAGCTTTAGTACTGAAGCTTTCTTT
>TRBV7-9|-|-|14|TRBJ1-2
CASSQEGRAYGYTF
TGTGCCAGCAGCCAAGAGGGTCGTGCCTATGGCTACACCTTC
>TRBV28|-|-|13|TRBJ2-7
CATWKGRTYEQYF
TGTGCCACATGGAAGGGGCGCACCTACGAGCAGTACTTC
>TRBV19|TRBD2|-|20|TRBJ2-1
CASSIWLGLAESSPGNEQFF
TGTGCCAGTAGTATTTGGCTAGGACTAGCGGAGTCCAGTCCGGGCAATGAGCAGTTCTTC
>TRBV6-5|TRBD2|-|15|TRBJ2-5
CASTEGLAGGETQYF
TGTGCCAGCACCGAAGGACTAGCGGGAGGGGAGACCCAGTACTTC
>TRBV5-6|-|-|13|TRBJ2-5
CASSLRRGETQYF
TGTGCCAGCAGCTTGCGAAGGGGAGAGACCCAGTACTTC
>TRBV2|-|few|18|TRBJ1-2
CASRTKGPGQISNYGYTF
TGTGCCAGCAGAACTAAAGGTCCCGGACAGATCAGTAACTATGGCTACACCTTC
>TRBV28|TRBD2|-|17|TRBJ2-1
CASSLYSGREQYNEQFF
TGTGCCAGCAGTCTTTATAGCGGGCGGGAGCAATACAATGAGCAGTTCTTC
>TRBV9|TRBD2|-|15|TRBJ2-5
CASSELAGIQETQYF
TGTGCCAGCAGCGAACTAGCGGGGATCCAAGAGACCCAGTACTTC
>TRBV7-9|-|-|13|TRBJ2-7
CASSLADGGEQYF
TGTGCCAGCAGCTTAGCGGACGGGGGCGAGCAGTACTTC